The 3 T cell receptor beta chains below were found in one sample sequenced in a study of post-analysis software for immune sequencing data. The study, taken as a whole, reports: The five TRBV segments detected at higher frequency in patients than in controls included TRBV5-6, TRBV5-1 and TRBV20-1.

The TCR beta cDNA libraries carried unique molecular identifiers. TCRdb ran MiXCR on the PCR reads and lists one entry per CDR3 protein. The sample carries about 460,000 distinct CDR3 sequences, roughly 45% recorded once. These TCRs are of unknown antigen specificity. Sequencing was carried out using blood. The receptors here all came from a girl aged 10-17 years with multiple sclerosis.

To note about this clonotype: One junction end does not reproduce the germline sequence, and a read error may be involved. The rearrangement joins TRBV6-2 or TRBV6-3 to TRBJ2-3, with 11 nucleotides matching TRBD2. CDR1 is MNHEY, CDR2 SVGEGT, per germline. The CDR3 has 15 amino acids. CDR3 nucleotides: TGTGCCGGCAGTTACTCTAGCGGGAGGACAGATACGCAGTATTTT. Protein sequence: CAGSYSSGRTDTQYF.

The chain combines TRBV10-3 with TRBJ2-4; 9 bases fit TRBD1. Germline CDR1 and CDR2: ENHRY and SYGVKD. The CDR3 covers 14 residues. Trimming removed 7 bases from V and 13 bases from J; junction bases left unmatched: 14. CDR3 amino acids: CAINTGTGSHGQYF. The DNA of the CDR3 is TGTGCCATCAATACCGGGACAGGGTCCCACGGGCAGTACTTC.

Note on this clonotype: Given a much more abundant clone one base away, this may be a read error. V gene TRBV4-1 combines with J gene TRBJ1-5; D is ambiguous. Trimming took off 0 bases at V and 7 bases at J, with 7 bases between the two ends. This CDR3 has 13 amino acids. Germline values: CDR1 MGHRA, CDR2 YSYEKL. DNA of the CDR3: TGCGCCAGCAGCCAAGATAATTGGCAGCCCCAGCATTTT. Translating it yields CASSQDNWQPQHF.